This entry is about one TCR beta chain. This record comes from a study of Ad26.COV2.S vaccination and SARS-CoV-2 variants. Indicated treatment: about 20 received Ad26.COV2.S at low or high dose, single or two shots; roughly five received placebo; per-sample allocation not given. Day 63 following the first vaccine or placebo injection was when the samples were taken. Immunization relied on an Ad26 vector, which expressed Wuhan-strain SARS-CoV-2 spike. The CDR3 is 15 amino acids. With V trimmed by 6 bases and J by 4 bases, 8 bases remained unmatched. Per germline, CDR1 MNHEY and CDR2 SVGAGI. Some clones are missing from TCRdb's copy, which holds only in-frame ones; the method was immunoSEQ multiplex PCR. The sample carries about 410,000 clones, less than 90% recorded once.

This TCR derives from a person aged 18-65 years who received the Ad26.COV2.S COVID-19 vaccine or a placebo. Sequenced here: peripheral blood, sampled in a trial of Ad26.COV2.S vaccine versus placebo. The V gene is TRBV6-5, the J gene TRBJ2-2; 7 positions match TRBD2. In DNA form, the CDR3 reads TGTGCCAGCAGAACCCCACCGGGGGGCACCGGGGAGCTGTTTTTT. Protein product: CASRTPPGGTGELFF.